The 14 T cell receptor beta chains below were found in one sample sequenced in a study of blood T cell repertoires in COVID-19. Using immunoSEQ multiplex PCR, the repertoire was profiled, and TCRdb retains in-frame clones only, with some absent. The sample shows roughly 150,000 clones, 88% of them seen only once. Source material: peripheral blood. The receptors originated from a middle-aged man who had recovered from COVID-19.

This chain connects TRBV6-2 or TRBV6-3 to TRBJ1-6; unclear D gene. The CDR3 has 15 residues. Germline CDR1 MNHEY, CDR2 SVGEGT. V was trimmed by 2 bases and J by 2 bases, leaving 7 bases between them. DNA of the CDR3: TGTGCCAGCAGTTACCGACATCCCTATAATTCACCCCTCCACTTT. Translated, it gives CASSYRHPYNSPLHF.

The V call is TRBV5-6, the J call TRBJ2-7, with a possible D match to TRBD2 (5 bases). Germline assignment: CDR1 SGHDT and CDR2 YYEEEE. The CDR3 consists of 15 residues. V lost 3 bases and J lost 4, with 17 bases in between. The CDR3 nucleotides read TGTGCCAGCAGCTCCTTTGTCCTCTCGGGGTACGAGCAGTACTTC. This gives the protein CASSSFVLSGYEQYF.

The CDR3: CASSLSGDNSPLHF. The CDR3, as DNA: TGCGCCAGCAGCTTGTCGGGGGACAATTCACCCCTCCACTTT. This chain links TRBV5-1 with TRBJ1-6; D is perhaps TRBD1 (5 bases). The CDR3 sequence is 14 residues long. Per the germline V gene, CDR1 is SGHRS and CDR2 is YFSETQ. The V end was cut by 1 base, the J end by 7 bases, with 9 bases between.

As DNA, the CDR3 is TGTGCCAGCAGCAGAGTGGCGGCGAACACCGGGGAGCTGTTTTTT. Translating it yields CASSRVAANTGELFF. V usage is TRBV7-2 and J usage is TRBJ2-2; D is undetermined. There are 15 residues in the CDR3. The germline CDR1 and CDR2 sequences are SGHTA and FQGNSA. V lost 5 bases to trimming and J lost 0 bases, with 10 bases between them.

CDR3 DNA: TGTGCCAGCAGTCCCTATGGCAGGATATTGAGTCACGGGGAGCTGTTTTTT. Translation: CASSPYGRILSHGELFF. This chain links TRBV25-1 with TRBJ2-2; D is unclear. CDR1 is MGHDK and CDR2 is SYGVNS in the germline V gene. This CDR3 spans 17 amino acids. V gave up 5 bases and J gave up 7 bases, with 23 bases separating them. Using reference TRBV25-1 and TRBJ2-2 for the parts outside the CDR3, the full variable domain is EADIYQTPRYLVIGTGKKITLECSQTMGHDKMYWYQQDPGMELHLIHYSYGVNSTEKGDLSSESTVSRIRTEHFPLTLESARPSHTSQYLCASSPYGRILSHGELFFGEGSRLTVL.

V gene TRBV7-2 combines with J gene TRBJ2-1, with D possibly TRBD2 on 5 matching bases. This CDR3 is built from 15 residues. CDR1 is SGHTA, CDR2 FQGNSA, per germline. V lost 1 base and J 0 bases, leaving 7 bases between the germline ends. As DNA, the CDR3 is TGTGCCAGCAGCTTAGTCGGGGACTCCTACAATGAGCAGTTCTTC. This codes for CASSLVGDSYNEQFF.

This chain joins TRBV30 and TRBJ2-3; 7 bases match TRBD2. The V gene's germline CDR1 is GTSNPN and CDR2 SVGIG (reference sequence). Unmatched junction bases numbered 1, after V lost 0 bases and J lost 4 bases. The CDR3 contains 13 residues. The CDR3 DNA reads TGTGCCTGGAGTGTTGGGGGGGCAGATACGCAGTATTTT. It translates to CAWSVGGADTQYF.

The chain's CDR3 is CASRGTVAYEQYF. In DNA form, the CDR3 reads TGTGCCAGCAGGGGGACTGTCGCCTACGAGCAGTACTTC. This sequence joins TRBV27 and TRBJ2-7, with a weak D call TRBD2 (6 bases). The CDR3 covers 13 residues. Germline CDR1 and CDR2: MNHEY and SMNVEV (reference sequence). Deletions cut 6 bases from V and 2 bases from J, with 11 bases between.

The V gene is TRBV3-1 (or the pseudogene TRBV3-2), the J gene TRBJ1-2, with TRBD1 identical over 7 bases. Germline values: CDR1 LGHDT, CDR2 YNNKEL (reference sequence). The CDR3 is 14 residues long. Losses at the gene ends were 4 bases for V and 5 bases for J; bases not matched to a gene: 7. CDR3 bases: TGTGCCAGCAGCCCAGACAGGGTTGGGTATGGCTACACCTTC. As protein: CASSPDRVGYGYTF.

This chain links TRBV18 with TRBJ2-1, with 7 positions matching TRBD2. J lost 0 bases, V lost 2 bases, and 7 bases had no gene match. Germline assignment: CDR1 KGHSH and CDR2 LQKENI. The CDR3 is 17 amino acids. The CDR3 sequence is CASSPRVAGSSYNEQFF. CDR3 in DNA: TGTGCCAGCTCACCAAGGGTAGCGGGTTCCTCCTACAATGAGCAGTTCTTC.

This chain joins TRBV27 and TRBJ2-7, with D possibly TRBD1 on 6 matching bases. Germline lookup yields CDR1 MNHEY and CDR2 SMNVEV (reference sequence). The CDR3 is 15 amino acids. The V end lost 5 bases, the J end lost 7 bases, and 21 bases lay between the germline ends. CDR3 coding DNA: TGTGCCAGCAGTCATACAGGGCAAAGAAACGGGGAGCAGTACTTC. It specifies CASSHTGQRNGEQYF.

The chain couples TRBV7-3 to TRBJ2-2; D unresolved. V dropped 7 bases and J dropped 5 bases, with 14 bases sitting between them. The CDR3 contains 14 residues. Germline CDR1 and CDR2: SGHTA and FQGTGA. The CDR3 coding sequence is TGTGCCAGCACCGTCCCAACAAGAACCGGGGAGCTGTTTTTT. Encoded protein: CASTVPTRTGELFF.

The chain is built from TRBV30 and TRBJ2-6; maybe TRBD1 (6 bases). The CDR3 is 14 residues long. V lost 4 bases, J lost 2 bases, and 9 bases lay in between. Germline V lookup: CDR1 GTSNPN, CDR2 SVGIG (reference sequence). In DNA, the CDR3 is TGTGCCTGGAACAGGGAAACTGGGGCCAACGTCCTGACTTTC. Amino acid sequence: CAWNRETGANVLTF.

V usage is TRBV4-2 and J usage is TRBJ2-7; a weak D match, TRBD2 (6 bases). This CDR3 has 15 amino acids. The V end lost 4 bases, the J end lost 7 bases, and 20 bases lay between the germline ends. From germline, CDR1 is LGHNA and CDR2 YNFKEQ. CDR3 protein: CASSLGGLVSGEQYF. In DNA, the CDR3 is TGTGCCAGCAGCCTCGGAGGGCTGGTTTCTGGTGAGCAGTACTTC.